The clone carrying this TCR beta chain was counted a single time. This sample stems from a study of blood T cell repertoires in COVID-19. Study details: Collection of acute and convalescent COVID-19 samples took place in the United States, Italy and Spain. Nucleic acid was either cDNA or gDNA, and it came from T cells, B-cell-depleted T cells, or PBMCs.

The age range of participants was 18 to 89 years, with residence in 20 to 25 US areas. Participants in the exposed group had met a COVID-19 case in the 2 weeks before joining the study. Looked up from germline, CDR1 is SGHRS and CDR2 is YFSETQ. This CDR3 spans 15 amino acids. The germline V and J ends were trimmed by 0 bases and 5 bases, with 14 bases remaining between them. The data were produced by immunoSEQ multiplex PCR, yet TCRdb's version contains in-frame clones alone and is incomplete. The table includes a few hundred thousand clones, roughly 90% detected once. This chain connects TRBV5-1 to TRBJ1-1, with a tentative D call TRBD1 (6 bases). The sequence came from a woman in her forties or fifties who had been exposed to COVID-19. Sequences were obtained from PBMCs or T cells enriched from blood (not recorded which). The CDR3 here is CASSLGLARGTEAFF. CDR3 coding DNA: TGCGCCAGCAGCTTGGGGTTGGCCAGGGGTACTGAAGCTTTCTTT.